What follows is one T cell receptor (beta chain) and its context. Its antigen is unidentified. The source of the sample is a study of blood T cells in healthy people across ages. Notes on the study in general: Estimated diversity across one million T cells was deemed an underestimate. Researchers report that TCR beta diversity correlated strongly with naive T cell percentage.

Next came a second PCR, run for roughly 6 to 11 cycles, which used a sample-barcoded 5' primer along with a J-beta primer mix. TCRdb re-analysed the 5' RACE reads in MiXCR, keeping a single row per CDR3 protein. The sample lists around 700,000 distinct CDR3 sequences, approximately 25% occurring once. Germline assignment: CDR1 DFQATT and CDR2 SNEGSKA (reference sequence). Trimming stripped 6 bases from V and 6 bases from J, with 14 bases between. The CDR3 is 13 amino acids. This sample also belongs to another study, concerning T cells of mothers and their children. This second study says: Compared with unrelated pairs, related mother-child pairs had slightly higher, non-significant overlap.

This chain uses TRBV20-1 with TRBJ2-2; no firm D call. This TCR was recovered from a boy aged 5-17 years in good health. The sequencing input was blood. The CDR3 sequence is CSAPRSAAGELFF. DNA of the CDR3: TGCAGTGCCCCCAGATCCGCGGCCGGGGAGCTGTTTTTT.